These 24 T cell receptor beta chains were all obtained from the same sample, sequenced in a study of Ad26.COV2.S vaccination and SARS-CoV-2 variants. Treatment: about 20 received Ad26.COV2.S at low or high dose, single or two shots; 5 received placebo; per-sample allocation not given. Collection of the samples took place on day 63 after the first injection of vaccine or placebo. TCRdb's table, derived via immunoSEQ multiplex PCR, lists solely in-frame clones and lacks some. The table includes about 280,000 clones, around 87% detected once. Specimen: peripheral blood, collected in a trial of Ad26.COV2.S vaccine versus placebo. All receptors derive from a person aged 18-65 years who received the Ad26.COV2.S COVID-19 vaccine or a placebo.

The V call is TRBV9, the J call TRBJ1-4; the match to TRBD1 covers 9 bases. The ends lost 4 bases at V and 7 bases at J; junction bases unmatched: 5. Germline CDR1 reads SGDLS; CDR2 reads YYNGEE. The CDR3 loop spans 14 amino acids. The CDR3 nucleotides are TGTGCCAGCAGCCTTCCGGGACAGGGTGAAAAACTGTTTTTT. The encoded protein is CASSLPGQGEKLFF.

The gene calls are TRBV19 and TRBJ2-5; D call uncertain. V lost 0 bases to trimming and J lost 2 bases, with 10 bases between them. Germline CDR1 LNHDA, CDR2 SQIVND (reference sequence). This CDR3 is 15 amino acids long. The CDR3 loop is CASSIENSLQETQYF. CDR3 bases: TGTGCCAGTAGTATAGAAAACAGTCTTCAAGAGACCCAGTACTTC.

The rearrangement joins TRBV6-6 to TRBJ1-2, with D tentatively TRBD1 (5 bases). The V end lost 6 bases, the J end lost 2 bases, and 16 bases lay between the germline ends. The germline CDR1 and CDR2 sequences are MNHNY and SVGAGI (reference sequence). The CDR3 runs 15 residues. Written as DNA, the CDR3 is TGTGCCAGCAGCGGAGGGGCAGGGCCGAACTATGGCTACACCTTC. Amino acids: CASSGGAGPNYGYTF.

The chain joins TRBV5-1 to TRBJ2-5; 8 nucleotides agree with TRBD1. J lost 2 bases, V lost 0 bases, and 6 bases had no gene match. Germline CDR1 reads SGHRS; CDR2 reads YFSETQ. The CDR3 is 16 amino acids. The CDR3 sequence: CASSLEGQGGQETQYF. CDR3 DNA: TGCGCCAGCAGCTTGGAAGGACAGGGTGGGCAAGAGACCCAGTACTTC.

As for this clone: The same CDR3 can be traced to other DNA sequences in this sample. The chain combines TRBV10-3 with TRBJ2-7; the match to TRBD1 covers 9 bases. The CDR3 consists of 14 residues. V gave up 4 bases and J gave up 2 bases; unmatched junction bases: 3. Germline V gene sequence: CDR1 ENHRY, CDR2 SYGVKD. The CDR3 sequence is CAISGGQGTYEQYF. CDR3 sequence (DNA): TGTGCCATCAGTGGGGGACAGGGAACCTACGAGCAGTACTTC.

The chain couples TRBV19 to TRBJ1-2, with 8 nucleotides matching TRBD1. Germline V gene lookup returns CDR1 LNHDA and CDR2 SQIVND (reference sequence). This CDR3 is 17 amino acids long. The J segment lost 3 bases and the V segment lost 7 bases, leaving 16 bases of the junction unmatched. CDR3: CASKGALGTGLYYGYTF. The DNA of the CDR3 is TGTGCCAGTAAGGGGGCGCTCGGGACAGGCCTTTACTATGGCTACACCTTC.

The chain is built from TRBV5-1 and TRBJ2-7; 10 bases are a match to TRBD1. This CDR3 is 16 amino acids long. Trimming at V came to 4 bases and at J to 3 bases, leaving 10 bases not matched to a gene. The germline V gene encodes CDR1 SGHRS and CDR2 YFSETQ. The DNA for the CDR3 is TGCGCCAGCAGCGTCCAAACCGGGACAGGGGTCTACGAGCAGTACTTC. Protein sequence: CASSVQTGTGVYEQYF.

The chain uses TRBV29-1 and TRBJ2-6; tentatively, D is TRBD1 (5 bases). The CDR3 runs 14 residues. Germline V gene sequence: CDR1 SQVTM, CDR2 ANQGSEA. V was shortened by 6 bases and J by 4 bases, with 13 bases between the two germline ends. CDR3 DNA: TGCAGCGTCGTAGGGGCGGCAGGGGCCAACGTCCTGACTTTC. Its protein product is CSVVGAAGANVLTF.

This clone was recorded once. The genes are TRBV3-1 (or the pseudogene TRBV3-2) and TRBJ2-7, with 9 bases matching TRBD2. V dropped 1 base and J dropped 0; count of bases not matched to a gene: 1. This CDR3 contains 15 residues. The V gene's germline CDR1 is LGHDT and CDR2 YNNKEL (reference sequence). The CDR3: CASSQGLAASYEQYF. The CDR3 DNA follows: TGTGCCAGCAGCCAAGGACTAGCGGCCTCCTACGAGCAGTACTTC.

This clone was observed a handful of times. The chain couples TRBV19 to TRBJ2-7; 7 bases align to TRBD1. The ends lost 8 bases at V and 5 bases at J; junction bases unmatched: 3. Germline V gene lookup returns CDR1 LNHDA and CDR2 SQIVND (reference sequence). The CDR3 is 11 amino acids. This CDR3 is CASSDRHEQYF. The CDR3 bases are TGTGCCAGTTCGGACAGGCACGAGCAGTACTTC. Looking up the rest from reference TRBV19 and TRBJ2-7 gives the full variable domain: DGGITQSPKYLFRKEGQNVTLSCEQNLNHDAMYWYRQDPGQGLRLIYYSQIVNDFQKGDIAEGYSVSREKKESFPLTVTSAQKNPTAFYLCASSDRHEQYFGPGTRLTVT.

The CDR3 coding sequence is TGTGCCAGCAGCCAAGCTAGCGGGGGCTCCTACGAGCAGTACTTC. This encodes CASSQASGGSYEQYF. The chain carries TRBV3-1 (or the pseudogene TRBV3-2) and TRBJ2-7; 10 bases match TRBD2. CDR1 is LGHDT, CDR2 YNNKEL, per germline (reference sequence). Trimming removed 1 base from V and 0 bases from J; junction bases left unmatched: 0. The CDR3 runs to 15 residues.

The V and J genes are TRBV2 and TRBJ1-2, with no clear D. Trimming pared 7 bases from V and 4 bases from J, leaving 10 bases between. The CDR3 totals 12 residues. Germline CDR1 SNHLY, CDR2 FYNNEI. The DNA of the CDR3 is TGTGCCAGCAATTACCCTGTCTATGGCTACACCTTC. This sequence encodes CASNYPVYGYTF.

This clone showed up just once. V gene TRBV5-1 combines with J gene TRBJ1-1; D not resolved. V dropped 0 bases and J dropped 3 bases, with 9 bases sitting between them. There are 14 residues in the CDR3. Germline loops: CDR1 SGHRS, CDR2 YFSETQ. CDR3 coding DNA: TGCGCCAGCAGCTTGGCCGTCAGCCACACTGAAGCTTTCTTT. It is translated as CASSLAVSHTEAFF. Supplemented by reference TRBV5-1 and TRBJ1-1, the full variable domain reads KAGVTQTPRYLIKTRGQQVTLSCSPISGHRSVSWYQQTPGQGLQFLFEYFSETQRNKGNFPGRFSGRQFSNSRSEMNVSTLELGDSALYLCASSLAVSHTEAFFGQGTRLTVV.

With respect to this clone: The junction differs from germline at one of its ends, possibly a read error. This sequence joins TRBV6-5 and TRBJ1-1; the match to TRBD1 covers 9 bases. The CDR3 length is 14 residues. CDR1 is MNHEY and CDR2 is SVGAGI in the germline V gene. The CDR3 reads CASSYGTGNPEAFF. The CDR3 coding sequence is TGTGCCAGCAGCTACGGGACAGGGAACCCTGAAGCTTTCTTT.

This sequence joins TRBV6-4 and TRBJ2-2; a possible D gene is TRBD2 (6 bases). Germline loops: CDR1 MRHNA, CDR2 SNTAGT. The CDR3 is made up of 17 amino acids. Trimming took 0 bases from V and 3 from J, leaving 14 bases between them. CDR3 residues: CASSDSPGAAYTGELFF. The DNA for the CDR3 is TGTGCCAGCAGTGACTCTCCGGGAGCGGCTTACACCGGGGAGCTGTTTTTT.

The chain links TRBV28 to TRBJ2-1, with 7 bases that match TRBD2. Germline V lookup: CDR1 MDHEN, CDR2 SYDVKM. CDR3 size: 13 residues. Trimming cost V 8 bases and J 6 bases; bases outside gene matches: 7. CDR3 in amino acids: CASSRGGANEQFF. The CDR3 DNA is TGTGCCAGCTCCCGGGGAGGGGCCAATGAGCAGTTCTTC.

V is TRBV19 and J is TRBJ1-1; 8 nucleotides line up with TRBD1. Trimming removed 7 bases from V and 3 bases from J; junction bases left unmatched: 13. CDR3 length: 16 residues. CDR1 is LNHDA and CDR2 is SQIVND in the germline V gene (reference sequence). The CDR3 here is CASKGLWTGRHTEAFF. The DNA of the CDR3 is TGTGCCAGTAAGGGACTCTGGACAGGGCGACACACTGAAGCTTTCTTT.

The CDR3 bases are TGTGCCAGCCAGGCGGGGCTAGGGACTGAAGCTTTCTTT. Its translation is CASQAGLGTEAFF. The chain combines TRBV6-6 with TRBJ1-1; a possible D gene is TRBD1 (5 bases). CDR1 and CDR2 (germline): MNHNY, SVGAGI (reference sequence). Trimming cost V 8 bases and J 5 bases, with 15 bases left between them. The CDR3 sequence is 13 residues long.

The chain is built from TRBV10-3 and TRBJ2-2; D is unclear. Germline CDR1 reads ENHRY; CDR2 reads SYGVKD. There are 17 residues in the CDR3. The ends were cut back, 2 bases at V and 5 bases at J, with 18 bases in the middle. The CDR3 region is CAISEARLGYGTGELFF. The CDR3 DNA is TGTGCCATCAGTGAGGCCAGGCTGGGCTATGGAACCGGGGAGCTGTTTTTT.

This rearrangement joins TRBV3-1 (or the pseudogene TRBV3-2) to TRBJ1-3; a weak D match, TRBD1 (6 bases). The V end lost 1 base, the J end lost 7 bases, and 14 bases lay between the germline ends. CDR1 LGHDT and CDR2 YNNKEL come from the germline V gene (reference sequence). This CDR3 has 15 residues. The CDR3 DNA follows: TGTGCCAGCAGCCAAGGGGCAAAAGGGGGGAACACCATATATTTT. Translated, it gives CASSQGAKGGNTIYF.

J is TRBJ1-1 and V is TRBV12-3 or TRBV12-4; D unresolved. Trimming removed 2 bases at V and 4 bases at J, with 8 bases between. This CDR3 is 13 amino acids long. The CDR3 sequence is CASSLYGSTEAFF. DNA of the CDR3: TGTGCCAGCAGTTTATACGGGAGCACTGAAGCTTTCTTT.

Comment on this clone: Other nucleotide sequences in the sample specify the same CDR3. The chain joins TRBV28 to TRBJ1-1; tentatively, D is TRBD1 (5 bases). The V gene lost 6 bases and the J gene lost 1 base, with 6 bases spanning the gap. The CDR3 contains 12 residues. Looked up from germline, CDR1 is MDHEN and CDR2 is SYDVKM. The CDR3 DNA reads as TGTGCCAGCAGCACAGGGAACACTGAAGCTTTCTTT. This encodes CASSTGNTEAFF. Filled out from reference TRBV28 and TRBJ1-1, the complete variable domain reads DVKVTQSSRYLVKRTGEKVFLECVQDMDHENMFWYRQDPGLGLRLIYFSYDVKMKEKGDIPEGYSVSREKKERFSLILESASTNQTSMYLCASSTGNTEAFFGQGTRLTVV.

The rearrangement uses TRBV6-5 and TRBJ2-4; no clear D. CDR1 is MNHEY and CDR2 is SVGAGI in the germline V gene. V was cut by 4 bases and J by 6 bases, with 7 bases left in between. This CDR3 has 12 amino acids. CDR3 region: CASSLILNIQYF. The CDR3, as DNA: TGTGCCAGCAGTTTGATACTAAACATTCAGTACTTC.

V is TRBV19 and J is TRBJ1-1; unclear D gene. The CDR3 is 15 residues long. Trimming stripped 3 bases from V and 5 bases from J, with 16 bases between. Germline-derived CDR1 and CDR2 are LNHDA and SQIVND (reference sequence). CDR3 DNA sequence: TGTGCCAGTAGTATCTCCAGGCGAACGGGAACTGAAGCTTTCTTT. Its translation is CASSISRRTGTEAFF.